One sample yielded the 6 T cell receptor beta chains listed below, sequenced in a study of blood T cell repertoires in COVID-19. Profiled with immunoSEQ multiplex PCR; TCRdb holds only in-frame clones, not every one. The data hold about 43,000 clones, with about nine tenths observed a single time. What was sequenced was peripheral blood. These receptors came from a human donor in a cohort sampled during active COVID-19.

Only one count was recorded for this clone. The CDR3 coding sequence is TGTGCCACCCCGTCAGGGGGCACCGGGGAGCTGTTTTTT. It yields the protein CATPSGGTGELFF. The rearrangement links TRBV28 to TRBJ2-2; 7 bases are shared with TRBD1. Losses at the gene ends were 10 bases for V and 4 bases for J; bases not matched to a gene: 6. CDR3 length: 13 amino acids. The germline gives CDR1 MDHEN, CDR2 SYDVKM. Together with reference TRBV28 and TRBJ2-2, the CDR3 gives the full variable domain: DVKVTQSSRYLVKRTGEKVFLECVQDMDHENMFWYRQDPGLGLRLIYFSYDVKMKEKGDIPEGYSVSREKKERFSLILESASTNQTSMYLCATPSGGTGELFFGEGSRLTVL.

The CDR3 region is CASSPGGGQETQYF. CDR3 DNA: TGTGCCAGCAGCCCTGGGGGGGGCCAAGAGACCCAGTACTTC. This chain connects TRBV11-3 to TRBJ2-5; 7 nucleotides match TRBD2. Germline V CDR1 and CDR2: SGHNT, YENEEA. J gave up 1 base and V 5 bases, and 4 bases lay outside the gene matches. The CDR3 has 14 residues.

The chain combines TRBV6-5 with TRBJ2-1, with 9 bases matching TRBD2. This CDR3 is 12 amino acids long. V gave up 6 bases and J gave up 7 bases; unmatched junction bases: 1. The germline V gene encodes CDR1 MNHEY and CDR2 SVGAGI. As DNA, the CDR3 is TGTGCCAGCAGGCGGGGGGGTAATGAGCAGTTCTTC. This encodes CASRRGGNEQFF.

The chain links TRBV5-6 to TRBJ1-1; possible D gene TRBD1, 5 bases. Trimming took off 4 bases at V and 3 bases at J, with 13 bases between the two ends. CDR1 SGHDT and CDR2 YYEEEE come from the germline V gene. The CDR3 runs 14 residues. CDR3 amino acids: CASSSYRQYTEAFF. The CDR3 region has the DNA TGTGCCAGCAGCAGCTACCGACAGTACACTGAAGCTTTCTTT.

This clone occurred once. This rearrangement joins TRBV2 to TRBJ1-2; 10 nucleotides agree with TRBD1. Trimming cost V 6 bases and J 7 bases; bases outside gene matches: 11. The germline V gene encodes CDR1 SNHLY and CDR2 FYNNEI. The CDR3 sequence is 15 residues long. CDR3 loop: CASRGTGVTVSGYTF. The DNA of the CDR3 is TGTGCCAGCAGAGGGACAGGGGTTACTGTTTCTGGCTACACCTTC.

The genes are TRBV28 and TRBJ1-1, with 7 bases aligning to TRBD1. V lost 2 bases and J lost 9; bases outside the gene matches: 3. Per germline, CDR1 MDHEN and CDR2 SYDVKM. CDR3 size: 12 residues. The CDR3 protein is CASSLRQGKAFF. CDR3 nucleotide sequence: TGTGCCAGCAGTTTACGACAGGGCAAAGCTTTCTTT.